The 18 T cell receptor beta chains below come from one sample, sequenced in a study of human T cells and chemical hapten exposure. TCRdb re-called the RACE reads with MiXCR, one entry per CDR3 protein. This sample has roughly 97,000 distinct CDR3 sequences, with 25% to 30% found just once. Time point: patch test 3, about 24 weeks after DPC sensitization. Treatment specified: therapeutic diphenylcyclopropenone sensitization with weekly scalp DPC. This sample comprised whole blood, obtained in connection with sensitization to the hapten diphenylcyclopropenone (DPC). These receptors all stem from a middle-aged man with alopecia areata. Some clones in this sample may be carry-over from other donors' samples.

This clonotype was observed a handful of times. J is TRBJ1-5 and V is TRBV18; D gene unclear. Germline V gene sequence: CDR1 KGHSH, CDR2 LQKENI. The length of the CDR3 is 14 residues. Deletions cut 8 bases from V and 0 bases from J, with 11 bases between. The CDR3 here is CASARADSNQPQHF. As DNA, the CDR3 is TGTGCCAGCGCGCGGGCCGATAGCAATCAGCCCCAGCATTTT.

This clonotype was seen a handful of times. The V gene is TRBV27, the J gene TRBJ1-1; D is unclear. Trimming took off 5 bases at V and 4 bases at J, with 14 bases between the two ends. Per the germline V gene, CDR1 is MNHEY and CDR2 is SMNVEV (reference sequence). The CDR3 contains 14 residues. This chain's CDR3 is CASSPRGWGTEAFF. The CDR3 region has the DNA TGTGCCAGCAGTCCCCGTGGATGGGGCACTGAAGCTTTCTTT.

This clonotype was detected a few times. The chain has TRBV12-3 or TRBV12-4 and TRBJ1-1; 7 nucleotides agree with TRBD1. The CDR3 runs 13 residues. Trimming took 4 bases from V and 1 from J; bases not matched to a gene: 0. CDR3 DNA sequence: TGTGCCAGCAGTTGGGACAGGAACACTGAAGCTTTCTTT. As protein: CASSWDRNTEAFF.

This clonotype was found a few times. This rearrangement joins TRBV15 to TRBJ2-1, with D possibly being TRBD2 (6 bases). The germline V and J ends were trimmed by 0 bases and 4 bases, with 13 bases remaining between them. This CDR3 is built from 16 residues. The germline gives CDR1 LNHNV, CDR2 YYDKDF (reference sequence). The CDR3 region has the DNA TGTGCCACCAGCAGAGATTCGTGGGGGGATTACAATGAGCAGTTCTTC. Translation gives CATSRDSWGDYNEQFF.

This clonotype was observed many times. The V call is TRBV10-1, the J call TRBJ2-3; 10 bases align to TRBD2. With 5 bases clipped from V and 1 base from J, the junction kept 3 bases outside the gene matches. This CDR3 comprises 15 residues. Looked up from germline, CDR1 is WNHNN and CDR2 is SYGVQD (reference sequence). The CDR3 protein is CASSTGTSGTDTQYF. The CDR3 nucleotides read TGCGCCAGCAGTACCGGGACTAGCGGCACAGATACGCAGTATTTT.

The chain couples TRBV7-8 to TRBJ2-7; 7 positions match TRBD2. J lost 1 base, V lost 1 base, and 4 bases had no gene match. Per germline, CDR1 SGHVS and CDR2 FQNEAQ. The CDR3 covers 15 residues. The CDR3 DNA is TGTGCCAGCAGCTTAGGGCCTAGCGGATCCTACGAGCAGTACTTC. It specifies CASSLGPSGSYEQYF.

J is TRBJ1-2 and V is TRBV6-6; D gene uncertain. V gave up 2 bases and J gave up 4 bases, with 8 bases separating them. CDR1 is MNHNY and CDR2 is SVGAGI in the germline V gene (reference sequence). The CDR3 is made up of 13 amino acids. The CDR3 region is CASSYEMSYGYTF. For the CDR3, the DNA is TGTGCCAGCAGTTACGAGATGAGCTATGGCTACACCTTC.

The chain carries TRBV5-1 and TRBJ2-5; 10 bases align to TRBD1. The CDR3 has 15 residues. V gave up 4 bases and J gave up 5 bases; unmatched junction bases: 8. From germline, CDR1 is SGHRS and CDR2 YFSETQ. The CDR3 DNA reads TGCGCCAGCAGCGTGACAGGGGGCCTTGCGGAGACCCAGTACTTC. Amino acids: CASSVTGGLAETQYF.

This clonotype has more than one count but fewer than ten. The chain is built from TRBV5-5 and TRBJ1-5, with D perhaps TRBD1 (5 bases). The CDR3 contains 15 residues. Germline CDR1 SGHKS, CDR2 YYEKEE (reference sequence). Trimming pared 1 base from V and 7 bases from J, leaving 15 bases between. The CDR3 coding sequence is TGTGCCAGCAGCTTGTACGCAGGGAGGGAGCAGCCCCAGCATTTT. It yields the protein CASSLYAGREQPQHF.

The chain has TRBV20-1 and TRBJ1-2; 7 bases match TRBD1. From germline, CDR1 is DFQATT and CDR2 SNEGSKA (reference sequence). Germline trimming cut 0 bases from V and 0 bases from J; bases unmatched to any gene: 4. CDR3 length equals 15 residues. CDR3 protein: CSAREIGTANYGYTF. CDR3 DNA: TGCAGTGCTAGAGAGATCGGGACAGCTAACTATGGCTACACCTTC.

The sample holds a few counts of this clonotype. The V call is TRBV7-2, the J call TRBJ2-5; a possible D gene is TRBD2 (6 bases). The CDR3 totals 14 residues. Germline V gives CDR1 SGHTA, CDR2 FQGNSA. Trimming removed 4 bases from V and 1 base from J, with 10 bases in between. Written as DNA, the CDR3 is TGTGCCAGCAGCTCCGGCGGGGTCCAAGAGACCCAGTACTTC. Translating it yields CASSSGGVQETQYF.

A few counts support this clonotype. The CDR3, as DNA: TGTGCCAGCTCCGGGAGGGGAGCCGGGGAGCAGTTCTTC. This sequence encodes CASSGRGAGEQFF. The J gene is TRBJ2-1, the V gene TRBV18, with 8 bases lining up with TRBD2. The germline V gene encodes CDR1 KGHSH and CDR2 LQKENI. The CDR3 length is 13 residues. V was pared by 6 bases and J by 10 bases, with 8 bases of the junction left unmatched. Variable domain in full (rest from reference TRBV18 and TRBJ2-1): NAGVMQNPRHLVRRRGQEARLRCSPMKGHSHVYWYRQLPEEGLKFMVYLQKENIIDESGMPKERFSAEFPKEGPSILRIQQVVRGDSAAYFCASSGRGAGEQFFGPGTRLTVL.

The rearrangement joins TRBV4-1 to TRBJ2-7; maybe TRBD2 (6 bases). From germline, CDR1 is MGHRA and CDR2 YSYEKL. V gave up 3 bases and J gave up 2 bases, with 23 bases separating them. The CDR3 covers 18 residues. CDR3 in DNA: TGCGCCAGCAGCCACGTAAAGGGCGCATCGGGGACTCCCTACGAGCAGTACTTC. Its translation: CASSHVKGASGTPYEQYF.

A few counts support this clonotype. This chain joins TRBV9 and TRBJ2-7, with 10 bases fitting TRBD2. The germline V gene encodes CDR1 SGDLS and CDR2 YYNGEE. The V gene end was trimmed by 0 bases and the J gene end by 3 bases; junction bases not matched to a gene: 3. The CDR3 is 15 amino acids. This chain's CDR3 is CASSVGTSGVYEQYF. Written as DNA, the CDR3 is TGTGCCAGCAGCGTAGGGACTAGCGGAGTCTACGAGCAGTACTTC.

The chain couples TRBV7-8 to TRBJ1-4, with D possibly matching TRBD1 (6 bases). CDR1 is SGHVS, CDR2 FQNEAQ, per germline. The CDR3 covers 15 residues. V lost 1 base, J lost 3 bases, and 9 bases lay in between. The chain's CDR3 is CASSLVQGPNEKLFF. DNA for the CDR3: TGTGCCAGCAGCTTAGTACAGGGACCTAATGAAAAACTGTTTTTT.

The chain couples TRBV10-3 to TRBJ2-1, with D possibly TRBD2 on 6 matching bases. V dropped 1 base and J dropped 7 bases, with 17 bases sitting between them. This CDR3 contains 16 residues. Germline loops: CDR1 ENHRY, CDR2 SYGVKD. The CDR3 DNA follows: TGTGCCATCAGTGAGTTGCGGGACCCACCGGGGAATGAGCAGTTCTTC. This gives the protein CAISELRDPPGNEQFF.

V usage is TRBV4-2 and J usage is TRBJ2-7; D is ambiguous. CDR1 and CDR2 from the germline V gene are LGHNA and YNFKEQ. The CDR3 runs to 13 residues. V lost 1 base and J 6 bases, leaving 10 bases between the germline ends. CDR3 loop: CASSQGRSGEQYF. CDR3 in DNA: TGTGCCAGCAGCCAAGGAAGGTCCGGCGAGCAGTACTTC.

The chain combines TRBV2 with TRBJ2-3, with D tentatively TRBD1 (6 bases). V was pared by 6 bases and J by 2 bases, with 15 bases between. The CDR3 spans 15 residues. CDR1 is SNHLY and CDR2 is FYNNEI in the germline V gene. The CDR3 DNA reads as TGTGCCAGCAGGAGCAGGGGTCAAGCCACAGATACGCAGTATTTT. Protein: CASRSRGQATDTQYF.